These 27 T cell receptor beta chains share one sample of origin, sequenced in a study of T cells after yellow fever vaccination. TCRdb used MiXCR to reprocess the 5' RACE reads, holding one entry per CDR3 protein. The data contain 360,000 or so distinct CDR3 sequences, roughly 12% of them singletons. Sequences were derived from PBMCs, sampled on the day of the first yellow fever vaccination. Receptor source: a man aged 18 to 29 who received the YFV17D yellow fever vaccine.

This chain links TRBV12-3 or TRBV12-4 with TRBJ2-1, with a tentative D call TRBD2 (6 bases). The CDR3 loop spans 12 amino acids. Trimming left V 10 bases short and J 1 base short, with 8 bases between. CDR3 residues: CATRGSYNEQFF. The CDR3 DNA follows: TGTGCCACTCGGGGGTCCTACAATGAGCAGTTCTTC.

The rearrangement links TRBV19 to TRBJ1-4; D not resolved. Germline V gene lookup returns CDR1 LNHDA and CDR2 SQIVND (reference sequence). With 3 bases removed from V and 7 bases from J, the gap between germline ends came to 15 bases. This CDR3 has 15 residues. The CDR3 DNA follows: TGTGCCAGTAGTATGCGTGGCTTACTGCTTGAAAAACTGTTTTTT. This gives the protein CASSMRGLLLEKLFF.

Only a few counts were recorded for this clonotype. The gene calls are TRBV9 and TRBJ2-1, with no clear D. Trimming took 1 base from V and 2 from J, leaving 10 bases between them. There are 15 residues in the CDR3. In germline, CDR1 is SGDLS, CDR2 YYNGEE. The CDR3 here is CASSVRVSAYNEQFF. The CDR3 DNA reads TGTGCCAGCAGCGTAAGGGTAAGCGCCTACAATGAGCAGTTCTTC.

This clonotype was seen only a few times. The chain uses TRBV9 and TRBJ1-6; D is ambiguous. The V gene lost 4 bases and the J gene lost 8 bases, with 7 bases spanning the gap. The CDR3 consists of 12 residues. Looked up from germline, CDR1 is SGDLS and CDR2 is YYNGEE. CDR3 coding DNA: TGTGCCAGCAGCACGAGGGATTCACCCCTCCACTTT. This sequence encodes CASSTRDSPLHF.

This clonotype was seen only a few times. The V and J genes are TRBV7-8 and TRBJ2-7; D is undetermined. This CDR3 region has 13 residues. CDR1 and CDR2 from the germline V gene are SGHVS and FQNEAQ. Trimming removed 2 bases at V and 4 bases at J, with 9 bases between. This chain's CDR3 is CASSLIPRYEQYV. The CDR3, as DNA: TGTGCCAGCAGCTTAATCCCCCGATACGAGCAGTACGTC.

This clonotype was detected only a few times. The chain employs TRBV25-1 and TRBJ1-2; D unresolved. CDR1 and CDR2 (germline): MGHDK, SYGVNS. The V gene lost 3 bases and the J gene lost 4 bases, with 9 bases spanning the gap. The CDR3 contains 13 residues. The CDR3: CASSDERPYGYTF. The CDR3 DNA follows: TGTGCCAGCAGTGATGAACGGCCCTATGGCTACACCTTC.

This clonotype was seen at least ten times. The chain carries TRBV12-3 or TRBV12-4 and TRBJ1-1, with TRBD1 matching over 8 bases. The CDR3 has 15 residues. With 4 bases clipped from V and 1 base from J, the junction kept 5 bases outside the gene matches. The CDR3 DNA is TGTGCCAGCAGTTCGCAGGGGGCCGGGAACACTGAAGCTTTCTTT. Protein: CASSSQGAGNTEAFF.

The CDR3 loop reads CASSLFFGGGAPGELFF. As DNA, the CDR3 is TGTGCCAGCAGTTTATTTTTCGGCGGGGGGGCGCCCGGGGAGCTGTTTTTT. The chain links TRBV27 to TRBJ2-2, with 9 bases aligning to TRBD2. J gave up 6 bases and V 1 base, and 9 bases lay outside the gene matches. The CDR3 spans 17 residues. CDR1 and CDR2 from the germline V gene are MNHEY and SMNVEV (reference sequence).

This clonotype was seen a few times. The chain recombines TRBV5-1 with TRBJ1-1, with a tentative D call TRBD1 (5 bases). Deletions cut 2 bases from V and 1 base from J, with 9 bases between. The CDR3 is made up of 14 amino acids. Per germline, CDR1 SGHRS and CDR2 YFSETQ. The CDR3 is CASSFGAQNTEAFF. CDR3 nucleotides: TGCGCCAGCAGCTTCGGGGCCCAGAACACTGAAGCTTTCTTT. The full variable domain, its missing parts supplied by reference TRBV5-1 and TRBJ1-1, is KAGVTQTPRYLIKTRGQQVTLSCSPISGHRSVSWYQQTPGQGLQFLFEYFSETQRNKGNFPGRFSGRQFSNSRSEMNVSTLELGDSALYLCASSFGAQNTEAFFGQGTRLTVV.

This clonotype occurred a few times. CDR3 sequence (DNA): TGCGCCAGCAGCTCGTCCCGGGACAGTCTCTACACCTTC. It specifies CASSSSRDSLYTF. The rearrangement uses TRBV5-1 and TRBJ1-2, with 7 bases identical to TRBD1. The junction had 9 bases not matched to a gene; V was cut back by 3 bases and J by 10 bases. This CDR3 has 13 amino acids. Germline CDR1 reads SGHRS; CDR2 reads YFSETQ.

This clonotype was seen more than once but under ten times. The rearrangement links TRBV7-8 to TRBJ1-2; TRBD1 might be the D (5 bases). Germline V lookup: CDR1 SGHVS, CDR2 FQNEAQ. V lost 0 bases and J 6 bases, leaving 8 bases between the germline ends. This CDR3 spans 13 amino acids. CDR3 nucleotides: TGTGCCAGCAGCTTAGCCGGGGCCCATGGCTACACCTTC. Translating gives CASSLAGAHGYTF.

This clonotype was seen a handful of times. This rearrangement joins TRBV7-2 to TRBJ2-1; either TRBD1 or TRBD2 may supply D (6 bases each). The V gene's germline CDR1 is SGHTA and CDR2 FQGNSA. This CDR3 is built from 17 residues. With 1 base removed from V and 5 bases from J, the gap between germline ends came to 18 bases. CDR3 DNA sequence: TGTGCCAGCAGCTTAGGGGCAGGGTGGGGGGCCCACAATGAGCAGTTCTTC. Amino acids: CASSLGAGWGAHNEQFF. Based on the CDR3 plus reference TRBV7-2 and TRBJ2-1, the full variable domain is GAGVSQSPSNKVTEKGKDVELRCDPISGHTALYWYRQSLGQGLEFLIYFQGNSAPDKSGLPSDRFSAERTGGSVSTLTIQRTQQEDSAVYLCASSLGAGWGAHNEQFFGPGTRLTVL.

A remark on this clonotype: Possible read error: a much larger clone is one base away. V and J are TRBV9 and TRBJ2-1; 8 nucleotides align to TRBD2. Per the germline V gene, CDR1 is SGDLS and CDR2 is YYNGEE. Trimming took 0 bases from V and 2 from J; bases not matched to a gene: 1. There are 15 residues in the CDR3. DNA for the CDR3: TGTGCCAGCAGCGTAGTCGGGGGGGCCTACAATGAGCAGTTCTTC. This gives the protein CASSVVGGAYNEQFF. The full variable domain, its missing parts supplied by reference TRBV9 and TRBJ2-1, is DSGVTQTPKHLITATGQRVTLRCSPRSGDLSVYWYQQSLDQGLQFLIQYYNGEERAKGNILERFSAQQFPDLHSELNLSSLELGDSALYFCASSVVGGAYNEQFFGPGTRLTVL.

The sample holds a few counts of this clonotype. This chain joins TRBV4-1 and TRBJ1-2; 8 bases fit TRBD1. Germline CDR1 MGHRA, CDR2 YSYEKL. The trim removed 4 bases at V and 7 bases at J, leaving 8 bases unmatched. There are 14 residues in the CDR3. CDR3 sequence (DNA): TGCGCCAGCAGCCCACCCAGGGGGCTGGTTGGCTACACCTTC. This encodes CASSPPRGLVGYTF.

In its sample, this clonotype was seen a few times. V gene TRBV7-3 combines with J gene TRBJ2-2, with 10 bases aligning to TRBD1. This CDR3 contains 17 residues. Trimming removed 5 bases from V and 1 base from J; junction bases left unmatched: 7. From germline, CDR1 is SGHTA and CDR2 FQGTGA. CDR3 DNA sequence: TGTGCCAGCAGCCCCTACCGGGACAGGGGGAACACCGGGGAGCTGTTTTTT. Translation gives CASSPYRDRGNTGELFF.

The CDR3 DNA is TGTGCCAGCAGCCCCCGGGTAGCGGGGGGTGGCACCGGGGAGCTGTTTTTT. Its translation is CASSPRVAGGGTGELFF. The chain employs TRBV5-4 and TRBJ2-2; 10 bases line up with TRBD2. The CDR3 is 17 residues long. The V gene's germline CDR1 is SGHNT and CDR2 YYREEE (reference sequence). Trimming removed 4 bases from V and 4 bases from J; junction bases left unmatched: 10. The full variable domain, with the rest looked up from reference TRBV5-4 and TRBJ2-2, is ETGVTQSPTHLIKTRGQQVTLRCSSQSGHNTVSWYQQALGQGPQFIFQYYREEENGRGNFPPRFSGLQFPNYSSELNVNALELDDSALYLCASSPRVAGGGTGELFFGEGSRLTVL.

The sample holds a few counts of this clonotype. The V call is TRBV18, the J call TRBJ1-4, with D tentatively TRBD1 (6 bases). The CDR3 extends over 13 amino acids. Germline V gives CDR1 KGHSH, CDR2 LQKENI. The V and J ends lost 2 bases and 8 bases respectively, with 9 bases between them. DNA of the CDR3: TGTGCCAGCTCACCATCAGGGGTCGAAAAACTGTTTTTT. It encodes CASSPSGVEKLFF.

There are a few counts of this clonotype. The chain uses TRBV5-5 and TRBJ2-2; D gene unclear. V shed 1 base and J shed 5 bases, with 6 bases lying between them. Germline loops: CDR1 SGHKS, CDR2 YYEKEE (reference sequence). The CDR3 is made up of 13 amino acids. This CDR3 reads CASSLIGTGELFF. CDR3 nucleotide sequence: TGTGCCAGCAGCTTGATCGGAACCGGGGAGCTGTTTTTT.

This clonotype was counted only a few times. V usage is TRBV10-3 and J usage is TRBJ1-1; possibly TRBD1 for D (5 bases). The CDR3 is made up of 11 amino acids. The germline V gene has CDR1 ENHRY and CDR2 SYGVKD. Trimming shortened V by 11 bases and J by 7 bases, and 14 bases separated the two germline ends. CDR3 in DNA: TGTGCCGGAGGGACCGAACGTGAAGCTTTCTTT. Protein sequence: CAGGTEREAFF.

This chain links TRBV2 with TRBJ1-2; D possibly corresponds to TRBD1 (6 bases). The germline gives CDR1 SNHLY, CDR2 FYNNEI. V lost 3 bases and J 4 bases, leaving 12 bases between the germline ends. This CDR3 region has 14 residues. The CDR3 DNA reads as TGTGCCAGCAGTGACCCCCAGGGGACCTATGGCTACACCTTC. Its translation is CASSDPQGTYGYTF.

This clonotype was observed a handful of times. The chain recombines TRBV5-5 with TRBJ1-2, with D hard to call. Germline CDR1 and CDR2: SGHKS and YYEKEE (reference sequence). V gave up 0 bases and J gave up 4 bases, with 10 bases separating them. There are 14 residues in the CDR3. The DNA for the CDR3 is TGTGCCAGCAGCTTGGCCGGGAACGGCTATGGCTACACCTTC. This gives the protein CASSLAGNGYGYTF.

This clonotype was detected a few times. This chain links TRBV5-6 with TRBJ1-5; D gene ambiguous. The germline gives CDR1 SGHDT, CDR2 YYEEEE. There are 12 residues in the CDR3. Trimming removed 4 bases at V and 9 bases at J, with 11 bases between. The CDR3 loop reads CASSLSSGPQHF. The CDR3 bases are TGTGCCAGCAGCCTATCCTCAGGGCCCCAGCATTTT. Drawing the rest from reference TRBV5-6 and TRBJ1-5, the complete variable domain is DAGVTQSPTHLIKTRGQQVTLRCSPKSGHDTVSWYQQALGQGPQFIFQYYEEEERQRGNFPDRFSGHQFPNYSSELNVNALLLGDSALYLCASSLSSGPQHFGDGTRLSIL.

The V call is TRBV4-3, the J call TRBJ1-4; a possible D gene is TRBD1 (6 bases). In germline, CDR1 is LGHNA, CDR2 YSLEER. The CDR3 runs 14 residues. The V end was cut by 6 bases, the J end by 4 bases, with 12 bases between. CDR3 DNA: TGCGCCAGCAGGCAGGGGTCTAGTAATGAAAAACTGTTTTTT. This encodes CASRQGSSNEKLFF.

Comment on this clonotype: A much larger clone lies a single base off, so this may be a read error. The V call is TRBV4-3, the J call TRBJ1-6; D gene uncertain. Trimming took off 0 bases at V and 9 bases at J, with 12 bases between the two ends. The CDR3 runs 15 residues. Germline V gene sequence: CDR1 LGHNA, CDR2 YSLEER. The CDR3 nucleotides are TGCGCCAGCAGCCAAGATGTTCGGACTAGTTCACCCCTCCACTTT. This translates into CASSQDVRTSSPLHF.

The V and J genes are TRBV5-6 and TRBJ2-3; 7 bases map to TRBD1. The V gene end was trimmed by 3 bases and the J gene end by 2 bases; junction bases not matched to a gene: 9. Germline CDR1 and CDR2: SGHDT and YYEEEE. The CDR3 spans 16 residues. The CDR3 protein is CASSYARQGPTDTQYF. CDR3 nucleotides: TGTGCCAGCAGCTACGCGCGACAGGGCCCCACAGATACGCAGTATTTT.

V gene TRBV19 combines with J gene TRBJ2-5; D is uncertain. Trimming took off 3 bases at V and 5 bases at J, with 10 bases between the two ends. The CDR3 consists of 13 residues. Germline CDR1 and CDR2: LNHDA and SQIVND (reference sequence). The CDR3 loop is CASSIRLWETQYF. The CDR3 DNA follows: TGTGCCAGTAGTATTCGGCTCTGGGAGACCCAGTACTTC. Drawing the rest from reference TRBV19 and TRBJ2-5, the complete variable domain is DGGITQSPKYLFRKEGQNVTLSCEQNLNHDAMYWYRQDPGQGLRLIYYSQIVNDFQKGDIAEGYSVSREKKESFPLTVTSAQKNPTAFYLCASSIRLWETQYFGPGTRLLVL.

The CDR3 here is CASSLYPPSGGGRDEQFF. The CDR3 DNA reads TGTGCCAGCAGCTTATATCCCCCTAGCGGGGGGGGGCGGGATGAGCAGTTCTTC. The chain employs TRBV7-9 and TRBJ2-1; 12 bases are a match to TRBD2. The germline CDR1 and CDR2 sequences are SEHNR and FQNEAQ (reference sequence). J lost 8 bases, V lost 2 bases, and 13 bases had no gene match. The CDR3 is made up of 18 amino acids.